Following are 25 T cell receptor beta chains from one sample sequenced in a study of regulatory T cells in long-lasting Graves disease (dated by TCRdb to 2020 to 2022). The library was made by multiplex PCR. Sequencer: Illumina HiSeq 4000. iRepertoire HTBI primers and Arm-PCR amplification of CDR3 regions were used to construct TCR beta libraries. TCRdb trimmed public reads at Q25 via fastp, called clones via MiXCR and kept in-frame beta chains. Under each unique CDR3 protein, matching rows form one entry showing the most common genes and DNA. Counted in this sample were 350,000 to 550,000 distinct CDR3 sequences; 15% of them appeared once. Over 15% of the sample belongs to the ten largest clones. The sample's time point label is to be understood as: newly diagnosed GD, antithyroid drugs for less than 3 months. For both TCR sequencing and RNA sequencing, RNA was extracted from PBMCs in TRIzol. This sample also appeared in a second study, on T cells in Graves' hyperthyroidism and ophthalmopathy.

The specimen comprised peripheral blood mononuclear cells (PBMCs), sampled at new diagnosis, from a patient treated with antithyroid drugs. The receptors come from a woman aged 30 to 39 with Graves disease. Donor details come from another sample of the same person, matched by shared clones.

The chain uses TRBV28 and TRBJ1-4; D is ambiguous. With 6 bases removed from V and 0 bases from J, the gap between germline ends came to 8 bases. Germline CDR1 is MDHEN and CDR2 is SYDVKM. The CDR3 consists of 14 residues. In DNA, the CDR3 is TGTGCCAGCAGCACACCCACAACTAATGAAAAACTGTTTTTT. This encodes CASSTPTTNEKLFF.

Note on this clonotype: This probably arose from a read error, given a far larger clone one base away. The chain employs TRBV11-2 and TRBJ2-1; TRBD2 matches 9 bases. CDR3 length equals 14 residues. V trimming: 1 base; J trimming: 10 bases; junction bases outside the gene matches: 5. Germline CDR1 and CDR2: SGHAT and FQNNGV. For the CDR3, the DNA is TGTGCCAGCAGCTTAGGACTAGCGGTTTACGAGCAGTTCTTC. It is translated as CASSLGLAVYEQFF.

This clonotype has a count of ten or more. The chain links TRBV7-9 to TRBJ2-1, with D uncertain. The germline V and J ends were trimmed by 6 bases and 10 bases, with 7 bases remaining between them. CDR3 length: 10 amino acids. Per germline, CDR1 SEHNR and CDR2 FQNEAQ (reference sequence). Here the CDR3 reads CASRVGEQFF. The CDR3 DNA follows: TGTGCCAGCAGGGTAGGGGAGCAGTTCTTC.

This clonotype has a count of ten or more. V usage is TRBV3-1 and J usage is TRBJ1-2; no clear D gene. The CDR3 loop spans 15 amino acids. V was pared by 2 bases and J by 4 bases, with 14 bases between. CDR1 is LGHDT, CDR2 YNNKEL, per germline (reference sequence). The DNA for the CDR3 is TGTGCCAGCAGCCAACCCCGGGCTTCGGGCTATGGCTACACCTTC. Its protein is CASSQPRASGYGYTF.

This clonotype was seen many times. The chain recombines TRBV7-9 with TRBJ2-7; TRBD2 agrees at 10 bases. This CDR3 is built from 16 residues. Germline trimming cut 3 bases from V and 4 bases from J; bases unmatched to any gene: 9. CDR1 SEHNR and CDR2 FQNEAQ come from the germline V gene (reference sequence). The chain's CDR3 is CASSLSLAGDSYEQYF. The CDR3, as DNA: TGTGCCAGCAGCTTGTCCCTAGCGGGAGATTCATACGAGCAGTACTTC.

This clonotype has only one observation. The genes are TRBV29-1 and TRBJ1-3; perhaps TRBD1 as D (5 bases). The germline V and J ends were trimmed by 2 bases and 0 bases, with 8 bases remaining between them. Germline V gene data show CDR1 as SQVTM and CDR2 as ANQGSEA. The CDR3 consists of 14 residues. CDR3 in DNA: TGCAGCGTTGAATGGGGCATCTCTGGAAACACCATATATTTT. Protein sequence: CSVEWGISGNTIYF.

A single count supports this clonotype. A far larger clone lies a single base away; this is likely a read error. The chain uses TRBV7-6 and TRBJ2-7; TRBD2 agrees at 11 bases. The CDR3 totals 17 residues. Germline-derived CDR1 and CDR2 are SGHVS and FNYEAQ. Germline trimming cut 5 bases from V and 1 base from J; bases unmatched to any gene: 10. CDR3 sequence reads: CASSLPGGTSGSYEQYF. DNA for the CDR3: TGTGCCAGCAGCCTCCCCGGCGGGACTAGCGGATCCTACGAGCAGTACTTC.

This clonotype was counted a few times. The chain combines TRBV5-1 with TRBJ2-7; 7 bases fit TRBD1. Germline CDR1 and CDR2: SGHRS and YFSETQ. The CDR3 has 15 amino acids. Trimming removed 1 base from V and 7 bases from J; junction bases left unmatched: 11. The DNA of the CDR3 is TGCGCCAGCAGCTTGAAGGGGGCCGAAGGCGGGGAGCAGTACTTC. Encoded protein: CASSLKGAEGGEQYF.

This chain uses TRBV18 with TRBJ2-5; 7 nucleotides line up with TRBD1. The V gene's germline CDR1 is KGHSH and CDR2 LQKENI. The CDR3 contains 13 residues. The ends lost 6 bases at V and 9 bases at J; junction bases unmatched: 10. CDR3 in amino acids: CASSRYDGQAQYF. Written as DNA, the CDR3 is TGTGCCAGCTCCCGATATGACGGACAGGCCCAGTACTTC.

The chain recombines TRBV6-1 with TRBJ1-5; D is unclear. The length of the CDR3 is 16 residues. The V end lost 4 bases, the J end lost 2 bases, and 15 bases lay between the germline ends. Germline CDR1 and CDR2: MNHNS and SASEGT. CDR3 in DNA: TGTGCCAGCAGTGGTCCCCCGGCAGGTCGCAATCAGCCCCAGCATTTT. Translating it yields CASSGPPAGRNQPQHF.

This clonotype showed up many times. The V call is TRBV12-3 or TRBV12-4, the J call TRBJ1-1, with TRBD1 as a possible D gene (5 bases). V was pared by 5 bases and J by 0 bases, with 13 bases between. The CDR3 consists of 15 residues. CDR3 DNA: TGTGCCAGCAGTCAGCCTCGGGGCTTGAACACTGAAGCTTTCTTT. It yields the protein CASSQPRGLNTEAFF.

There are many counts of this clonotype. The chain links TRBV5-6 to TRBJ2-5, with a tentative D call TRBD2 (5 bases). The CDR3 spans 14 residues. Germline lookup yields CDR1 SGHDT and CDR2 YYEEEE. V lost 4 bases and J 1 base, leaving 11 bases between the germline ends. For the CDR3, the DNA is TGTGCCAGCAGCCTCGGACTCACCCAAGAGACCCAGTACTTC. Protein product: CASSLGLTQETQYF.

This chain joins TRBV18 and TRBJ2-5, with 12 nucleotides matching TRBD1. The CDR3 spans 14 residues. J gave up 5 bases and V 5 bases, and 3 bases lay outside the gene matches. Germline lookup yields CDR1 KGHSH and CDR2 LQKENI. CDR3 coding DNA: TGTGCCAGCTCATCGGGACAGGGGGCGGAGACCCAGTACTTC. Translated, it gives CASSSGQGAETQYF.

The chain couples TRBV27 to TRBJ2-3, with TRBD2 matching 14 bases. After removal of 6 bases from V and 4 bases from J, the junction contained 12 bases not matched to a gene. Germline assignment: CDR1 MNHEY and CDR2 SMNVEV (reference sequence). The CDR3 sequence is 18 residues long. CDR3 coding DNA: TGTGCCAGCAGCAAAACGGGACTAGCGGGGGCTGAGTCAGATACGCAGTATTTT. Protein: CASSKTGLAGAESDTQYF.

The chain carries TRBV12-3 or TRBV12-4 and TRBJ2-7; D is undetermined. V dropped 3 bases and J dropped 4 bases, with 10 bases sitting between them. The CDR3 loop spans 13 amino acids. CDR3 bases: TGTGCCAGCAGTTTTCAACTCCGATACGAGCAGTACTTC. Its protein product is CASSFQLRYEQYF.

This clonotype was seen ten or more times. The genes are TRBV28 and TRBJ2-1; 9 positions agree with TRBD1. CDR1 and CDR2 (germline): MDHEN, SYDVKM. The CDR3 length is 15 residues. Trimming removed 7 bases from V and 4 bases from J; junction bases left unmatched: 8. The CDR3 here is CASNIDRGYYNEQFF. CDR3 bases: TGTGCCAGCAATATCGACAGGGGGTATTACAATGAGCAGTTCTTC.

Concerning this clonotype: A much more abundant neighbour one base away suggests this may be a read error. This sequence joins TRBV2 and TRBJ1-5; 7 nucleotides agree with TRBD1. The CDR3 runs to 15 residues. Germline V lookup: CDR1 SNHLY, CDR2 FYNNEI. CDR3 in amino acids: CASSRQGYSSQPQHF. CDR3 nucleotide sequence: TGTGCCAGCAGTCGACAGGGATATAGCAGTCAGCCCCAGCATTTT.

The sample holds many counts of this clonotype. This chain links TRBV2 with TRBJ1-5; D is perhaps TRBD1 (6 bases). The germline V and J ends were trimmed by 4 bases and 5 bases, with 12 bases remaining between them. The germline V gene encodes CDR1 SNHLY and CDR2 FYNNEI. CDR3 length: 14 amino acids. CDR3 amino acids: CASSAQGIHQPQHF. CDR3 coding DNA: TGTGCCAGCAGTGCGCAGGGGATCCATCAGCCCCAGCATTTT.

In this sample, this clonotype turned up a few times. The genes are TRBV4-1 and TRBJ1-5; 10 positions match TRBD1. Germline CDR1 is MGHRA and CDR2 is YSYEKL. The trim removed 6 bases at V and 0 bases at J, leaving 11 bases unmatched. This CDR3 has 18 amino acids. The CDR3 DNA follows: TGCGCCAGCAGGGAGACAGGGGGCGGACGGGGTAGCAATCAGCCCCAGCATTTT. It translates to CASRETGGGRGSNQPQHF.

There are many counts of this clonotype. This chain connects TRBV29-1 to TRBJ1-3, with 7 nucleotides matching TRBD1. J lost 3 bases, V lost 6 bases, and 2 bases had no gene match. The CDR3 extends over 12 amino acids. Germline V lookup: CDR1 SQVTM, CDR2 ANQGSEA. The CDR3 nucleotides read TGCAGCGTGGGGGACAGTGGAAACACCATATATTTT. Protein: CSVGDSGNTIYF.

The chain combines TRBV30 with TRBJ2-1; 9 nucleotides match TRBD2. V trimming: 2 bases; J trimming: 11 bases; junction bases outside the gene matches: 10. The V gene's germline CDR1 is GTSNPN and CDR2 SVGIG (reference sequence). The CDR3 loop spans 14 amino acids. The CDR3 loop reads CAWSSGPAGGQQFF. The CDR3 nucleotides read TGTGCCTGGAGTAGCGGACCAGCGGGAGGCCAGCAGTTCTTC.

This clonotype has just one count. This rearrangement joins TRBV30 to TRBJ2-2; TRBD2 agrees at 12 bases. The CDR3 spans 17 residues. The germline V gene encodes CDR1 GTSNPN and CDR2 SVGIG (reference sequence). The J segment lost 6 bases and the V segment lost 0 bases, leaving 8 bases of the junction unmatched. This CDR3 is CAWSVRLAGEGAGELFF. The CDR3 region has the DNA TGTGCCTGGAGTGTCCGACTAGCGGGAGAAGGGGCCGGGGAGCTGTTTTTT.

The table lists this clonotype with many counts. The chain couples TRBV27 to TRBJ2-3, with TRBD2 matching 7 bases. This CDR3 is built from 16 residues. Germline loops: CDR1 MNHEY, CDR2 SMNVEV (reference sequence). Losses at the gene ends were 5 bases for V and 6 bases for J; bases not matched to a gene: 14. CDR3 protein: CASSRWDYPNGDTQYF. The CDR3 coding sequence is TGTGCCAGCAGTCGATGGGACTACCCGAATGGGGATACGCAGTATTTT.

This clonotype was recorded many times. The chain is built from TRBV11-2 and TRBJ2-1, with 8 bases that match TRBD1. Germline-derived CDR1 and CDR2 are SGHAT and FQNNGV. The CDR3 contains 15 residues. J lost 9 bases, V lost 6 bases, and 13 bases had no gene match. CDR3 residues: CASRTQGVPTSEQFF. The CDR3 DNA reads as TGTGCCAGCAGGACACAGGGGGTCCCTACAAGTGAGCAGTTCTTC.

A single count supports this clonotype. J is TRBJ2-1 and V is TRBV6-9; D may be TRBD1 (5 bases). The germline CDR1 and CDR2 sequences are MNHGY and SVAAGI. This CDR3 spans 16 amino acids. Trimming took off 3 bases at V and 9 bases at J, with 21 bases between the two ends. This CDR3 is CASSYSRKIGAREQFF. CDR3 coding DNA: TGTGCCAGCAGTTACTCCCGAAAGATAGGGGCGCGTGAGCAGTTCTTC.